This T cell receptor beta chain was identified during a study of blood T cell repertoires in COVID-19. The wider study: COVID-19 samples, acute and convalescent, were from the United States, Italy and Spain.

Source study methods: Researchers report that nucleated cell counts were estimated from reference gene primer amplification. Generated by immunoSEQ multiplex PCR, the TCRdb table keeps only in-frame clones and is missing some. The V and J calls and clone size are taken from that table; D and trimming were inferred from the DNA. The data contain about 140,000 clones, 85% to 90% of them singletons. The germline gives CDR1 LNHDA, CDR2 SQIVND (reference sequence). V shed 5 bases and J shed 3 bases, with 7 bases lying between them. The CDR3 is made up of 12 amino acids. The rearrangement joins TRBV19 to TRBJ1-2; D uncertain. What was sequenced was peripheral blood. This clonotype was obtained from a woman of 80 years or more with acute or convalescent COVID-19. The DNA for the CDR3 is TGTGCCAGTAGTTATCAGGACTATGGCTACACCTTC. It encodes CASSYQDYGYTF.